The 22 T cell receptor beta chains in this list originate from one sample, sequenced in a study of T-cell memory formation after mild COVID-19 (dated by TCRdb to the early 2020s). Receptors were amplified or captured by 5' RACE. The instrument was an Illumina NovaSeq 6000. Through fastp at Q25 and MiXCR, TCRdb rebuilt clones from the public reads, retaining in-frame beta chains. Rows matching on CDR3 protein sequence are summarized as one entry with the most common DNA and genes. In all, the sample holds 410,000 or so distinct CDR3 sequences, and 23% of those were seen once. The top ten hold around 14% of the sample. The specimen was PBMCs or a T cell subset sorted from them (not recorded which). All receptors derive from an adult woman who had mild COVID-19 (a few samples of this study predate the infection). The sample titles of this study are shuffled in the database, so cell type and time point are left out; the donor was told from shared clones.

This clonotype was seen only a few times. The rearrangement joins TRBV29-1 to TRBJ2-7; D is possibly TRBD2 (5 bases). Germline V CDR1 and CDR2: SQVTM, ANQGSEA. The germline V and J ends were trimmed by 0 bases and 3 bases, with 18 bases remaining between them. The CDR3 has 16 residues. As DNA, the CDR3 is TGCAGCGTTGAAGACGAAGAGGGTACAGTTCTCTACGAGCAGTACTTC. It yields the protein CSVEDEEGTVLYEQYF.

J is TRBJ2-1 and V is TRBV20-1, with 10 bases matching TRBD2. Germline V gene sequence: CDR1 DFQATT, CDR2 SNEGSKA (reference sequence). The length of the CDR3 is 17 residues. J gave up 7 bases and V 6 bases, and 18 bases lay outside the gene matches. CDR3 sequence reads: CSARRASGSSTINEQFF. For the CDR3, the DNA is TGCAGTGCCAGACGCGCTAGCGGGAGCTCAACAATAAATGAGCAGTTCTTC.

This rearrangement joins TRBV4-1 to TRBJ1-3; D is unresolved. The V gene's germline CDR1 is MGHRA and CDR2 YSYEKL. The CDR3 length is 14 residues. The V end lost 3 bases, the J end lost 0 bases, and 6 bases lay between the germline ends. The CDR3 DNA sequence: TGCGCCAGCAGCCACCTTTTCTCTGGAAACACCATATATTTT. Its protein product is CASSHLFSGNTIYF.

This clonotype has a handful of counts. The J gene is TRBJ2-1, the V gene TRBV24-1; D is uncertain. CDR3 length: 11 amino acids. CDR1 is KGHDR and CDR2 is SFDVKD in the germline V gene. V gave up 3 bases and J gave up 8 bases, with 4 bases separating them. CDR3 DNA: TGTGCCACCAGTGATATCCATGAGCAGTTCTTC. It codes for CATSDIHEQFF.

The V call is TRBV29-1, the J call TRBJ2-6; 9 bases fit TRBD1. Looked up from germline, CDR1 is SQVTM and CDR2 is ANQGSEA. This CDR3 has 16 residues. J lost 4 bases, V lost 5 bases, and 9 bases had no gene match. The CDR3 DNA reads TGCAGCGTTCAGTCAGGACAGGGGAAAGGGGCCAACGTCCTGACTTTC. It specifies CSVQSGQGKGANVLTF.

The V and J genes are TRBV29-1 and TRBJ2-7; a weak D match, TRBD1 (6 bases). CDR3 length: 14 residues. Germline V CDR1 and CDR2: SQVTM, ANQGSEA. V was pared by 3 bases and J by 2 bases, with 14 bases between. The chain's CDR3 is CSVEGKTGAYEQYF. In DNA, the CDR3 is TGCAGCGTTGAGGGGAAGACAGGAGCCTACGAGCAGTACTTC.

The genes are TRBV6-6 and TRBJ2-7; the match to TRBD2 covers 7 bases. CDR1 is MNHNY, CDR2 SVGAGI, per germline (reference sequence). V shed 9 bases, J shed 3 bases, and the junction held 11 bases outside the gene matches. CDR3 length: 14 residues. DNA of the CDR3: TGTGCCAGTGCCCCCGGGACTAAGCGCTACGAGCAGTACTTC. Translated: CASAPGTKRYEQYF.

This clonotype was seen only a few times. This chain links TRBV7-2 with TRBJ2-5; 9 bases line up with TRBD1. The J segment lost 2 bases and the V segment lost 3 bases, leaving 7 bases of the junction unmatched. The CDR3 sequence is 16 residues long. Germline lookup yields CDR1 SGHTA and CDR2 FQGNSA. CDR3 nucleotide sequence: TGTGCCAGCAGCTTTAACGCCGGGACAGGGCAAGAGACCCAGTACTTC. It yields the protein CASSFNAGTGQETQYF. The entire variable domain, with the rest obtained from reference TRBV7-2 and TRBJ2-5, is as follows: GAGVSQSPSNKVTEKGKDVELRCDPISGHTALYWYRQSLGQGLEFLIYFQGNSAPDKSGLPSDRFSAERTGGSVSTLTIQRTQQEDSAVYLCASSFNAGTGQETQYFGPGTRLLVL.

This clonotype occurred a few times. V gene TRBV5-1 combines with J gene TRBJ2-3; 9 bases line up with TRBD2. Germline V gene data show CDR1 as SGHRS and CDR2 as YFSETQ. The V and J ends lost 4 bases and 0 bases, in that order; junction bases with no gene match: 6. The CDR3 has 16 amino acids. CDR3 bases: TGCGCCAGCAGCCCCGACCTAGCGGGAAGCACAGATACGCAGTATTTT. As protein: CASSPDLAGSTDTQYF.

The chain uses TRBV29-1 and TRBJ2-5, with 10 bases lining up with TRBD1. CDR3 length equals 13 residues. Germline assignment: CDR1 SQVTM and CDR2 ANQGSEA. V shed 7 bases and J 5 bases; nucleotides not matched to a gene: 7. The CDR3 coding sequence is TGCAGCGCACTAGACAGGGGGCATGAGACCCAGTACTTC. Encoded protein: CSALDRGHETQYF.

This clonotype was observed a handful of times. The V gene is TRBV4-3, the J gene TRBJ1-2, with D possibly TRBD1 on 6 matching bases. CDR3 length: 15 amino acids. Trimming cost V 0 bases and J 8 bases, with 16 bases left between them. Germline lookup yields CDR1 LGHNA and CDR2 YSLEER. The CDR3, as DNA: TGCGCCAGCAGCCAAGATCGAGGGGGGCAGCGCGGCTACACCTTC. It specifies CASSQDRGGQRGYTF.

This clonotype was observed many times. The J gene is TRBJ2-1, the V gene TRBV5-1; 10 positions match TRBD1. V gave up 3 bases and J gave up 4 bases; unmatched junction bases: 4. The CDR3 consists of 15 residues. Germline CDR1 and CDR2: SGHRS and YFSETQ. The CDR3: CASSSGTGAYNEQFF. The CDR3, as DNA: TGCGCCAGCAGCTCCGGGACAGGGGCATACAATGAGCAGTTCTTC.

The CDR3 sequence: CSARPGASNTEAFF. The CDR3 nucleotides read TGCAGTGCTCGACCAGGGGCATCGAACACTGAAGCTTTCTTT. The V and J genes are TRBV20-1 and TRBJ1-1; tentative D call: TRBD1 (6 bases). Germline V gene data show CDR1 as DFQATT and CDR2 as SNEGSKA (reference sequence). This CDR3 comprises 14 residues. V lost 5 bases to trimming and J lost 1 base, with 14 bases between them.

The rearrangement joins TRBV11-2 to TRBJ2-7; either TRBD1 or TRBD2 may supply D (5 bases each). Trimming took off 3 bases at V and 2 bases at J, with 14 bases between the two ends. This CDR3 spans 15 amino acids. CDR1 is SGHAT and CDR2 is FQNNGV in the germline V gene. CDR3 in amino acids: CASSLGPGTAYEQYF. The CDR3 nucleotides read TGTGCCAGCAGCTTGGGACCCGGCACAGCCTACGAGCAGTACTTC.

This clonotype was observed a few times. This sequence joins TRBV7-2 and TRBJ1-3, with D possibly being TRBD1 (6 bases). V was shortened by 5 bases and J by 9 bases, with 14 bases between the two germline ends. Germline CDR1 is SGHTA and CDR2 is FQGNSA. CDR3 length: 13 amino acids. The CDR3 is CASSQQGMATIYF. In DNA, the CDR3 is TGTGCCAGCAGCCAACAGGGTATGGCCACCATATATTTT.

This chain connects TRBV3-1 to TRBJ1-2; 9 bases line up with TRBD1. The CDR3 contains 15 residues. After removal of 2 bases from V and 7 bases from J, the junction contained 8 bases not matched to a gene. CDR1 and CDR2 (germline): LGHDT, YNNKEL (reference sequence). The CDR3 loop reads CASSQPPGQGGGYTF. CDR3 DNA sequence: TGTGCCAGCAGCCAACCTCCGGGACAGGGAGGTGGCTACACCTTC.

V is TRBV20-1 and J is TRBJ1-1, with 8 nucleotides matching TRBD1. Germline V gene lookup returns CDR1 DFQATT and CDR2 SNEGSKA (reference sequence). The CDR3 totals 13 residues. Trimming cost V 5 bases and J 4 bases; bases outside gene matches: 6. The CDR3 region has the DNA TGCAGTGCTGAGGACAGGGTGGGCACTGAAGCTTTCTTT. Encoded protein: CSAEDRVGTEAFF.

The V and J genes are TRBV7-9 and TRBJ1-1; D ambiguous. CDR1 and CDR2 from the germline V gene are SEHNR and FQNEAQ (reference sequence). The V end lost 1 base, the J end lost 0 bases, and 12 bases lay between the germline ends. CDR3 size: 16 residues. CDR3 sequence: CASSLGFPPLNTEAFF. The CDR3 coding sequence is TGTGCCAGCAGCTTAGGGTTCCCCCCACTGAACACTGAAGCTTTCTTT.

The chain is built from TRBV12-3 or TRBV12-4 and TRBJ2-3; 11 bases are shared with TRBD2. This CDR3 region has 17 residues. With V trimmed by 3 bases and J by 3 bases, 8 bases remained unmatched. In nucleotides, the CDR3 is TGTGCCAGCAGTTTCGGGGGGGCTAGCGGGAGGACAGATACGCAGTATTTT. Protein: CASSFGGASGRTDTQYF.

The gene calls are TRBV2 and TRBJ2-2; the match to TRBD1 covers 12 bases. The length of the CDR3 is 16 residues. Trimming at V came to 6 bases and at J to 5 bases, leaving 7 bases not matched to a gene. Germline assignment: CDR1 SNHLY and CDR2 FYNNEI. This CDR3 reads CASSEPGQGATGELFF. The CDR3 DNA follows: TGTGCCAGCAGCGAACCGGGACAGGGGGCTACCGGGGAGCTGTTTTTT.

In this sample, this clonotype turned up a few times. The chain uses TRBV29-1 and TRBJ2-1; 13 nucleotides line up with TRBD2. Trimming took 3 bases from V and 9 from J; bases not matched to a gene: 5. Germline V CDR1 and CDR2: SQVTM, ANQGSEA. The CDR3 has 14 amino acids. CDR3 sequence (DNA): TGCAGCGTTGATTCGGGACTAGCGGGACGTGAGCAGTTCTTC. Translated: CSVDSGLAGREQFF.

This clonotype was seen a handful of times. J is TRBJ2-3 and V is TRBV9; no firm D call. V lost 3 bases and J 0 bases, leaving 11 bases between the germline ends. Germline lookup yields CDR1 SGDLS and CDR2 YYNGEE. The CDR3 length is 15 residues. The CDR3 DNA reads TGTGCCAGCAGCGCCAACCTTCTTAGCACAGATACGCAGTATTTT. It codes for CASSANLLSTDTQYF.